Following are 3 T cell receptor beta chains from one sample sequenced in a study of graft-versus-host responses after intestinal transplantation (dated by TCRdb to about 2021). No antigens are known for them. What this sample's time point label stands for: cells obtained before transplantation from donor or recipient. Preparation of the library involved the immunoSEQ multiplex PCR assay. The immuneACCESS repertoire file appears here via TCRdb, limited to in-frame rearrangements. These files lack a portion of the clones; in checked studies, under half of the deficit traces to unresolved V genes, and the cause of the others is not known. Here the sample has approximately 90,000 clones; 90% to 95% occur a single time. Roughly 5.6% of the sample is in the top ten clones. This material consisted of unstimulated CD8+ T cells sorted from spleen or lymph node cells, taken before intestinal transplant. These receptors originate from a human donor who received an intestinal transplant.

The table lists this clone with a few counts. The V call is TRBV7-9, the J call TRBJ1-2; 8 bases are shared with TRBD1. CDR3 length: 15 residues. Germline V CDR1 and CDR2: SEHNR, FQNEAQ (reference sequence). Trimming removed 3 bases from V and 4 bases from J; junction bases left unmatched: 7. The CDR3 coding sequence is TGTGCCAGCAGCTTCTCCTACGGACAGGGCTATGGCTACACCTTC. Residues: CASSFSYGQGYGYTF.

This CDR3 reads CASSSGTAYQETQYF. CDR3 coding DNA: TGTGCCAGCAGCTCCGGGACAGCGTACCAAGAGACCCAGTACTTC. This chain uses TRBV28 with TRBJ2-5; the match to TRBD1 covers 7 bases. Losses at the gene ends were 6 bases for V and 0 bases for J; bases not matched to a gene: 7. The CDR3 runs 15 residues. CDR1 is MDHEN, CDR2 SYDVKM, per germline.

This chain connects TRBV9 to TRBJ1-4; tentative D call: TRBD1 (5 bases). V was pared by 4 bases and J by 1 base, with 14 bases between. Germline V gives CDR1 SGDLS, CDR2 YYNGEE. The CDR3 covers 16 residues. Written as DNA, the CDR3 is TGTGCCAGCAGCCCGGGGCGAGGCCTAACTAATGAAAAACTGTTTTTT. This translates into CASSPGRGLTNEKLFF. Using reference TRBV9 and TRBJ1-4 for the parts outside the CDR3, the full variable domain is DSGVTQTPKHLITATGQRVTLRCSPRSGDLSVYWYQQSLDQGLQFLIQYYNGEERAKGNILERFSAQQFPDLHSELNLSSLELGDSALYFCASSPGRGLTNEKLFFGSGTQLSVL.